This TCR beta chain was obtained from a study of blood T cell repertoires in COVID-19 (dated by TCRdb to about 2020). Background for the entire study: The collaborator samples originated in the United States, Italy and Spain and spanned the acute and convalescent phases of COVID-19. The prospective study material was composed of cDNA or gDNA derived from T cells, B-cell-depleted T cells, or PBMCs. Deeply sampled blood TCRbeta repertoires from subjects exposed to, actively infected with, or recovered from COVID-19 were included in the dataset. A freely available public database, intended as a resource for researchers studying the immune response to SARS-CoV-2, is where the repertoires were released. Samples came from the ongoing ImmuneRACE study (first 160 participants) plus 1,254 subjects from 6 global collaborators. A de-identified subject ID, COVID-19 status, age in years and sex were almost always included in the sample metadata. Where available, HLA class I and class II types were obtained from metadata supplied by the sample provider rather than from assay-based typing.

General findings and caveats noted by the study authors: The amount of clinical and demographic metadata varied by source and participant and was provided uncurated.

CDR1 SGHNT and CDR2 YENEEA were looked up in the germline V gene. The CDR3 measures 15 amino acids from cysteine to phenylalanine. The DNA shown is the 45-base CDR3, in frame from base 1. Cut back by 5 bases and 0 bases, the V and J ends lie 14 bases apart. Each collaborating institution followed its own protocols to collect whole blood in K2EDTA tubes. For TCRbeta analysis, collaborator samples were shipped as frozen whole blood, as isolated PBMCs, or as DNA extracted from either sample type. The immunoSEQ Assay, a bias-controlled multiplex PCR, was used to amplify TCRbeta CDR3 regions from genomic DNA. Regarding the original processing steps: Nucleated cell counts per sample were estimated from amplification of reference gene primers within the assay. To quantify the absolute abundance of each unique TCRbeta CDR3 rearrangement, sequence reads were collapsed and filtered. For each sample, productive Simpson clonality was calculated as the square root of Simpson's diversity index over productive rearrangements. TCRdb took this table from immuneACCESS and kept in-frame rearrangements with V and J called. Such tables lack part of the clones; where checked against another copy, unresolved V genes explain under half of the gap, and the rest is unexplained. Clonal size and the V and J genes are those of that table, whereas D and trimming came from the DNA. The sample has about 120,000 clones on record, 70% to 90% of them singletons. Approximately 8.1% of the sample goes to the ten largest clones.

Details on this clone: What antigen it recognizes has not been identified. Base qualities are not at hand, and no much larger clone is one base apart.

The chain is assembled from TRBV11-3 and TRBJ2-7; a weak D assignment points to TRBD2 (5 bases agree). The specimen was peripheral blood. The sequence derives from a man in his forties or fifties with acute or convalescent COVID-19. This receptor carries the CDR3 CASSEGAASSYEQYF. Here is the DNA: TGTGCCAGCAGCGAAGGAGCGGCGAGCTCCTACGAGCAGTACTTC.